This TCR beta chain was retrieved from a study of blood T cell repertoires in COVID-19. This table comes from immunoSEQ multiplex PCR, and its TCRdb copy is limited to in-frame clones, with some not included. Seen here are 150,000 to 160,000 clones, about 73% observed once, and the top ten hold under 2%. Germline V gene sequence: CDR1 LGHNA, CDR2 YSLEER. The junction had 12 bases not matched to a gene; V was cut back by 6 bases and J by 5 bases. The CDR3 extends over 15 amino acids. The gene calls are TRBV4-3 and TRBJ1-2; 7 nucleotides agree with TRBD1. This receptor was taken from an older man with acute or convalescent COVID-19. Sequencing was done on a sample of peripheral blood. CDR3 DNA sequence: TGCGCCAGCAGTCTGACCCCCGGGACAGATTATGGCTACACCTTC. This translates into CASSLTPGTDYGYTF.